This is a list of T cell receptor beta chains from one sample in a study of technical replicates of blood from a few donors. The table came from immunoSEQ multiplex PCR; TCRdb's copy has only in-frame clones and leaves some out. Among over 50,000 clones, around 94% were seen once, and the ten largest hold roughly 0.22%. Sequenced material: T cells isolated from PBMCs. The receptors were gathered from a human donor in good health. Both conserved end residues are part of each CDR3. Each record gives: CDR3 DNA, CDR3 protein, clone size, J gene, D gene, V gene, CDR3 length. A D gene is named only where the DNA matches it firmly. The listing skips clone size in some rows; elsewhere it reads once, few, many or a size class.

TGTGCCAGCACCCCGACAGGAGGGAACACTGAAGCTTTCTTT	CASTPTGGNTEAFF	.	TRBJ1-1	.	TRBV7-9	14
TGCGCCAGCAGTGAGTCGCCAGGGGCGGTTGAGACCCAGTACTTC	CASSESPGAVETQYF	.	TRBJ2-5	.	TRBV10-2	15
TGTGCCACCACTCTAGGGGGGACAGGGGCTAGCACTGAAGCTTTCTTT	CATTLGGTGASTEAFF	.	TRBJ1-1	TRBD1	TRBV15	16
TGTGCCAGCAGCTTAGGGTTTGCGTATTCCTCTTCCTACGAGCAGTACTTC	CASSLGFAYSSSYEQYF	.	TRBJ2-7	.	TRBV11-2	17
TGTGCCAGCAGTCGGAGGGGGGGACAGAACACTGAAGCTTTCTTT	CASSRRGGQNTEAFF	.	TRBJ1-1	.	TRBV7-9	15
TGTGCCAGCAGCCGACGAGATGGGACTAGGAAGTTCTACGAGCAGTACTTC	CASSRRDGTRKFYEQYF	.	TRBJ2-7	TRBD2	TRBV7-8	17
TGTGCCAGCAGCTTGGGACAGGGCTTGGCCGGGGAGCTGTTTTTT	CASSLGQGLAGELFF	.	TRBJ2-2	TRBD1	TRBV7-9	15
TGTGCCAGCAGCTTGTTGGAGCAAGGTACGCAGTATTTT	CASSLLEQGTQYF	.	TRBJ2-3	.	TRBV7-9	13
TGTGCCAGCAGGGCGCCCGAGACAGGGGACGAAAAACTGTTTTTT	CASRAPETGDEKLFF	.	TRBJ1-4	TRBD1	TRBV6-6	15
TGTGCCAGCAGCTTAGTAGTAGCGGGATATACGCAGTATTTT	CASSLVVAGYTQYF	.	TRBJ2-3	TRBD2	TRBV11-2	14
TGTGCCAGCAGTTATGGGAGTTCGTTCTATGGCTACACCTTC	CASSYGSSFYGYTF	.	TRBJ1-2	.	TRBV6-5	14
TGTGCCAGTAGTCGGCTATCTAGCGGGAACTACAATGAGCAGTTCTTC	CASSRLSSGNYNEQFF	once	TRBJ2-1	TRBD2	TRBV19	16
TGTGCCACCAGCAGGGACACAGATTTCGCTGAAGCTTTCTTT	CATSRDTDFAEAFF	.	TRBJ1-1	.	TRBV15	14
TGTGCCAGCAGCTTACAGGGAGAAGCTTTCTTT	CASSLQGEAFF	.	TRBJ1-1	.	TRBV7-8	11
TGCAGCGTTGAAGGTTTTAGGGGGCGTCGCTCCGGGCAGTACTTC	CSVEGFRGRRSGQYF	.	TRBJ2-7	TRBD1	TRBV29-1	15
TGCGCCAGCAGCTTGGAAGAGGACAGGGGAGAGACCCAGTACTTC	CASSLEEDRGETQYF	.	TRBJ2-5	TRBD1	TRBV5-1	15
TGTGCCAGCAGTTTCCCGGGGGTAAAAGGATACGAGCAGTACTTC	CASSFPGVKGYEQYF	.	TRBJ2-7	.	TRBV5-4	15
TGCGCCAGCAGCTTGGGCAGGGTGGACTATGGCTACACCTTC	CASSLGRVDYGYTF	.	TRBJ1-2	.	TRBV5-1	14
TGTGCCAGCAGTTTTCTAGCGGGAGAAATTGAGACCCAGTACTTC	CASSFLAGEIETQYF	.	TRBJ2-5	TRBD2	TRBV6-5	15
TGCGCCAGCAGCCAAGATCACGGGACAGGGTATGGCTACACCTTC	CASSQDHGTGYGYTF	once	TRBJ1-2	TRBD1	TRBV4-1	15
TGTGCCAGCAGTTATCAGGGAAGCAATCAGCCCCAGCATTTT	CASSYQGSNQPQHF	once	TRBJ1-5	.	TRBV6-5	14
TGTGCCAGCAGCGCGGGACAGGTGATCTACGAGCAGTACTTC	CASSAGQVIYEQYF	.	TRBJ2-7	TRBD1	TRBV9	14
TGTGCCAGCAGCTTGTGGACAGGCCTGGCCGATGGCTACACCTTC	CASSLWTGLADGYTF	.	TRBJ1-2	TRBD1	TRBV5-5	15
TGCGCCAGCAGCCCACATAGCGGGAGGAGCACAGATACGCAGTATTTT	CASSPHSGRSTDTQYF	.	TRBJ2-3	TRBD2	TRBV5-1	16
TGTGCCAGCAGCTCCCCCTCCTCTGTTTTCTACGAGCAGTACTTC	CASSSPSSVFYEQYF	once	TRBJ2-7	.	TRBV7-9	15
TGTGCCAGCAGTTTATGGCTAGCGGGAGGCTACGAGCAGTACTTC	CASSLWLAGGYEQYF	.	TRBJ2-7	TRBD2	TRBV28	15
TGTGCCAGCAGTCTTCAATTGCCAAAGGGGGTCTATGGCTACACCTTC	CASSLQLPKGVYGYTF	.	TRBJ1-2	.	TRBV28	16
TGTGCCAGCAGCTCGCGACTAGCGGCCACAGATACGCAGTATTTT	CASSSRLAATDTQYF	.	TRBJ2-3	TRBD2	TRBV13	15
TGTGCCAGCAGCCGGAGCCCTCCCCCCAATCAGCCCCAGCATTTT	CASSRSPPPNQPQHF	.	TRBJ1-5	.	TRBV5-6	15
TGTGCCAGCAGGGAGGGGCTCCAGGGCCGCTACGAGCAGTACTTC	CASREGLQGRYEQYF	.	TRBJ2-7	.	TRBV28	15
TGTGCCAGCTCACCTCAGGGGTTCGAGTACAATGAGCAGTTCTTC	CASSPQGFEYNEQFF	.	TRBJ2-1	.	TRBV18	15
TGTGCCAGCAGTTCAGCGGGAGGGGGTTACGAGCAGTACTTC	CASSSAGGGYEQYF	.	TRBJ2-7	TRBD2	TRBV28	14
TGTGCCAGCAAGCCGGGACAGACGAACACTGAAGCTTTCTTT	CASKPGQTNTEAFF	.	TRBJ1-1	TRBD1	TRBV7-9	14
TGTGCCAGCAGTGCCTGGACAGCCACTGAAGCTTTCTTT	CASSAWTATEAFF	.	TRBJ1-1	.	TRBV28	13
TGTGCCAGCAGCTTAGCTCGTGTGGCCCTCACAGATACGCAGTATTTT	CASSLARVALTDTQYF	.	TRBJ2-3	.	TRBV7-8	16
TGTGCCAGCAGCCAGCCGTACAGGGCCCACGAGCAGTACTTC	CASSQPYRAHEQYF	.	TRBJ2-7	.	TRBV5-4	14
TGTGCCAGCAGCTTAGACAGTAATCAGCCCCAGCATTTT	CASSLDSNQPQHF	.	TRBJ1-5	.	TRBV11-2	13
TGTGCCAGCAGCTTCAACTCCCAGGGGTGGAATGGCTACACCTTC	CASSFNSQGWNGYTF	once	TRBJ1-2	.	TRBV7-9	15
TGCGCCAGCAGCTTGGGGCGGCCAACAGATACGCAGTATTTT	CASSLGRPTDTQYF	.	TRBJ2-3	.	TRBV5-1	14
TGTGTCACCGTAGGAGGCCACCGGGGTGAAGCTTTCTTT	CVTVGGHRGEAFF	.	TRBJ1-1	.	TRBV6-5	13
TGTGCCAGCAGCTCAATTCGTAGGGGCAGGGCCACTGAAGCTTTCTTT	CASSSIRRGRATEAFF	.	TRBJ1-1	.	TRBV7-8	16
TGTGCCAGCAGCTTAGGTTTTATACGGACAGACCTAGTGAAGTACGAGCAGTACTTC	CASSLGFIRTDLVKYEQYF	.	TRBJ2-7	.	TRBV7-8	19
TGCGCCAGCATCCGTAGCTACGAGCAGTACTTC	CASIRSYEQYF	.	TRBJ2-7	.	TRBV10-1	11
TGTGCCAGCAGCTCCGGACTAGCGGGGAGTTACAATGAGCAGTTCTTC	CASSSGLAGSYNEQFF	.	TRBJ2-1	TRBD2	TRBV7-8	16